Below, one T cell receptor beta chain is given with its context. The antigen remains undetermined. The sample originates from a study of cytomegalovirus exposure and HLA in healthy donors. PCR employed 60 Vbeta and 13 Jbeta primers. Profiling relied on immunoSEQ multiplex PCR, and the TCRdb table lists in-frame clones only, not all of them. The sample contains approximately 180,000 clones, around 81% of which appear only once. Each donor's status was that of a healthy bone marrow donor. At sampling all donors were nominally healthy, likely with unrecorded immune exposures. Losses at the gene ends were 5 bases for V and 3 bases for J; bases not matched to a gene: 8. This CDR3 contains 15 residues. Germline V CDR1 and CDR2: MNHEY, SVGAGI. Whole-study findings and limits: In an earlier analysis, in some 500 donors, most V segments appeared productive either ~90% or ~30% of the time. Association with HLA alleles at 0.05 false discovery rate was found for 15,000 to 20,000 TCR beta sequences in a later analysis.

The clonotype comes from a man aged 18 to 30 in good health and CMV-seronegative. The V call is TRBV6-5, the J call TRBJ2-7; TRBD1 matches 9 bases. The sample consisted of PBMCs. The CDR3 spells CASSLTGTGIYEQYF. DNA of the CDR3: TGTGCCAGCAGTCTAACCGGGACAGGGATCTACGAGCAGTACTTC.